This TCR beta chain was observed in a study of blood T cell repertoires in COVID-19. Study information: Researchers got acute and convalescent COVID-19 samples from the United States, Italy and Spain. Sources were T cells, B-cell-depleted T cells, or PBMCs; the material itself was cDNA or gDNA.

CDR1 is SEHNR, CDR2 FQNEAQ, per germline (reference sequence). CDR3 length: 15 amino acids. After removal of 1 base from V and 9 bases from J, the junction contained 3 bases not matched to a gene. Original analysis: Estimates of nucleated cell counts were drawn from the amplification of reference gene primers. Here immunoSEQ multiplex PCR was the method, and the copy in TCRdb shows in-frame clones only, minus some. V, J and clone size are those of that table, while D and trimming were read from the DNA. The profile shows 150,000 to 200,000 clones, 60% to 85% of them singletons. Points on this clone: Other nucleotide sequences in the sample specify the same CDR3.

V usage is TRBV7-9 and J usage is TRBJ2-1; 13 positions match TRBD2. The sequenced material came from peripheral blood. This clonotype originated in a man aged 55-75 years with active or convalescent COVID-19. As DNA, the CDR3 is TGTGCCAGCAGCTTAGGACTAGCGGGAGGTGGTGAGCAGTTCTTC. It is translated as CASSLGLAGGGEQFF.